This T cell receptor (beta chain) was sequenced in a study of tumor and adjacent non-tumor tissue in lung cancer. Whole-study results and caveats: Shorter survival was associated with higher TCR diversity in tumors. In normal lung, the top 100 clones were significantly more dominant than in tumor.

No cell sorting was done before RNA was extracted from the tissue. More than 3 cm separated this lung sample from the edge of the tumor. TCRbeta libraries were built with three rounds of nested PCR, modified from ARM-PCR. Each CDR3 protein is one row after TCRdb ran MiXCR on the multiplex PCR reads. The sample holds over 100,000 distinct CDR3 sequences, around 57% seen once. In the case of this clonotype: Its antigen is as yet unknown.

V was trimmed by 5 bases and J by 5 bases, leaving 9 bases between them. The CDR3 sequence is 12 residues long. In germline, CDR1 is SGHVS, CDR2 FQNEAQ. Specimen: distant non-tumor lung tissue. The V call is TRBV7-8, the J call TRBJ2-5; no reliable D call. The origin of this receptor is a man in his 60s with non-small cell lung cancer. CDR3 sequence reads: CASSRAVETQYF. The CDR3 DNA reads as TGTGCCAGCAGCCGAGCCGTGGAGACCCAGTACTTC.